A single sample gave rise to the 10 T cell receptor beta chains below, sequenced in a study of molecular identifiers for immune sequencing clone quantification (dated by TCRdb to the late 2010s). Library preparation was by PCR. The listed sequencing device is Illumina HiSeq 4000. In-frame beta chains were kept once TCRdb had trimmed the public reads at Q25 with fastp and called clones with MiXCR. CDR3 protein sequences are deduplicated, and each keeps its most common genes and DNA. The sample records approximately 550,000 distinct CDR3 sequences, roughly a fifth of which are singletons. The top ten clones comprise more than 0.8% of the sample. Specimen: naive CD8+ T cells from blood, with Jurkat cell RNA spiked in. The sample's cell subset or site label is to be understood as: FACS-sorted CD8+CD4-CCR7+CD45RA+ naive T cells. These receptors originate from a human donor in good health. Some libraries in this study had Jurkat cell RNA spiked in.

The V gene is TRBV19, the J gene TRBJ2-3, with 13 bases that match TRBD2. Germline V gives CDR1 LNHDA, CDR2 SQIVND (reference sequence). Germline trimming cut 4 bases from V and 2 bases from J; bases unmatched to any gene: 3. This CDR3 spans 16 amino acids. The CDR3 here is CASSTGLAGITDTQYF. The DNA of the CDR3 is TGTGCCAGTAGTACGGGACTAGCGGGGATCACAGATACGCAGTATTTT.

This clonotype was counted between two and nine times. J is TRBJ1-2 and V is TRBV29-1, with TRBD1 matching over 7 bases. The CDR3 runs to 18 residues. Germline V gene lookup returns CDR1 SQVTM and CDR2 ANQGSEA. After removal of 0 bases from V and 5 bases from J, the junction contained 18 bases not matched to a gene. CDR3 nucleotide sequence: TGCAGCGTTGAAGATCGTGGGGACAGCTACGACGATTCATATGGCTACACCTTC. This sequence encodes CSVEDRGDSYDDSYGYTF.

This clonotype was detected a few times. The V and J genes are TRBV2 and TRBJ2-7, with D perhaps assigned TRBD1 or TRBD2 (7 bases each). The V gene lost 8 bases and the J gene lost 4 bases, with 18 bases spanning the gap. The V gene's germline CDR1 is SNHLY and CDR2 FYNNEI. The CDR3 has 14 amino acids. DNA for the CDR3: TGTGCCAGCCAAGGGGGCGGGGGACAATACGAGCAGTACTTC. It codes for CASQGGGGQYEQYF.

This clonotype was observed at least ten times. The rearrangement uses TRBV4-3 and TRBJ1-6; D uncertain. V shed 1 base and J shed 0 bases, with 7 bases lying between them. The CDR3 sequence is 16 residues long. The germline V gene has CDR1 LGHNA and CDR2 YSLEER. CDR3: CASSQVSSSYNSPLHF. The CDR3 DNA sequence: TGCGCCAGCAGCCAAGTGTCGAGCTCCTATAATTCACCCCTCCACTTT.

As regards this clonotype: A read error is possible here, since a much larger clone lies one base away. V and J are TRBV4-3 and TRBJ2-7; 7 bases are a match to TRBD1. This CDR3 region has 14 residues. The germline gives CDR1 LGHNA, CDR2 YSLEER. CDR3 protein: CASGQGDNSYEQYF. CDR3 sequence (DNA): TGCGCCAGCGGCCAGGGGGACAACTCCTACGAGCAGTACTTC.

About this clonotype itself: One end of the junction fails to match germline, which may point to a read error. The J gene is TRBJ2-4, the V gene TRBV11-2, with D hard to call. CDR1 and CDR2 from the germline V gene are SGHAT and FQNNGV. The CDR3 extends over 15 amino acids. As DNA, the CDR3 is TGTGCCGGCAGCTTATCAGATTATAGCAAAAACATTCAGTACTTC. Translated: CAGSLSDYSKNIQYF.

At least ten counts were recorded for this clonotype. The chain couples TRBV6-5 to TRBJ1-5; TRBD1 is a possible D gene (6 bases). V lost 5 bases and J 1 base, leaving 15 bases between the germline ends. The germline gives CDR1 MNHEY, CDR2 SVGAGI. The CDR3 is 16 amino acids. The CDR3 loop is CASSERTGTSNQPQHF. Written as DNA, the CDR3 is TGTGCCAGCAGTGAACGGACCGGGACAAGCAATCAGCCCCAGCATTTT.

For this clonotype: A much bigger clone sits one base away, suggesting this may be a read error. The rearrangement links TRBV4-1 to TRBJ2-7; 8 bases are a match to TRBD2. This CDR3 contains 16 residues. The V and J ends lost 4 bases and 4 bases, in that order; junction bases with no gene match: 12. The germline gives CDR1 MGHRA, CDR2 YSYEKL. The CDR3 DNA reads TGCGCCAGCAGCCGAGTTACGACTAGCGAGAAGTACGAGCAGTACTTC. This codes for CASSRVTTSEKYEQYF.

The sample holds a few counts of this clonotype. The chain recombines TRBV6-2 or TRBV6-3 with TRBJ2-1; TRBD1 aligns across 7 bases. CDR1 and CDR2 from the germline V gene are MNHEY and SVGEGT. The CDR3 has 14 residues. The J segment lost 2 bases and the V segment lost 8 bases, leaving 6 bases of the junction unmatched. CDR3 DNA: TGTGCCAGCCTGACACAGGGGACCTACAATGAGCAGTTCTTC. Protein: CASLTQGTYNEQFF.

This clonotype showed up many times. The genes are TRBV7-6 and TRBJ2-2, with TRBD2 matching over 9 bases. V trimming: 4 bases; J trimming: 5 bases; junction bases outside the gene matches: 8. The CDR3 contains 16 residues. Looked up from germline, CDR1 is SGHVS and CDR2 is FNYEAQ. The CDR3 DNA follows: TGTGCCAGCAGCTCCACTCGGAGCGGGGGGACCGGGGAGCTGTTTTTT. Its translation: CASSSTRSGGTGELFF.